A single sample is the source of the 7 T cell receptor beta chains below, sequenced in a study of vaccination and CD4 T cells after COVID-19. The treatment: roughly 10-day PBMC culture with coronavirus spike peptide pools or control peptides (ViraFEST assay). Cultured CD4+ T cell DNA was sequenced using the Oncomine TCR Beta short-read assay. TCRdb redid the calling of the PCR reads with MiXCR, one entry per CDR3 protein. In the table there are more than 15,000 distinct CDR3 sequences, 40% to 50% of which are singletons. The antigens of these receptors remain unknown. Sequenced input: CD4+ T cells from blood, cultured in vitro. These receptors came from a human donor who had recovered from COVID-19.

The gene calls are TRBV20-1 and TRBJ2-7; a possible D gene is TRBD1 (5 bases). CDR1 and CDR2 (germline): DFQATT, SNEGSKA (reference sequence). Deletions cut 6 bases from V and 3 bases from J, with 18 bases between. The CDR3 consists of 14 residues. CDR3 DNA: TGCAGTGCCAAAGGCACAGGAGCCCTCTACGAGCAGTACTTC. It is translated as CSAKGTGALYEQYF.

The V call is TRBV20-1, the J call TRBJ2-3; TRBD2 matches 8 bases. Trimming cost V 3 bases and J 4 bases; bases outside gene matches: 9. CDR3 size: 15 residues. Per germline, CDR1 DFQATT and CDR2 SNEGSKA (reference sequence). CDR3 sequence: CSARRLAGGSDTQYF. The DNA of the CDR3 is TGCAGTGCTAGGAGGTTGGCGGGAGGTTCAGATACGCAGTATTTT.

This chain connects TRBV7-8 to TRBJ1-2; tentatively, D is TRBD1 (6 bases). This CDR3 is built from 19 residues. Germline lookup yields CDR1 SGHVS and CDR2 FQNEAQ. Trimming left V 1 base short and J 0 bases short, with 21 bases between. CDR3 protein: CASSLEGGGTRLTNYGYTF. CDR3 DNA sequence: TGTGCCAGCAGCTTAGAAGGCGGAGGGACAAGGTTGACTAACTATGGCTACACCTTC.

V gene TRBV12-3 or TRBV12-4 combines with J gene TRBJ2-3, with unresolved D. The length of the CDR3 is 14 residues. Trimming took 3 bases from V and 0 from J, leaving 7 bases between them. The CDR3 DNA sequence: TGTGCCAGCAGTTTTCGGAAGAGCACAGATACGCAGTATTTT. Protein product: CASSFRKSTDTQYF.

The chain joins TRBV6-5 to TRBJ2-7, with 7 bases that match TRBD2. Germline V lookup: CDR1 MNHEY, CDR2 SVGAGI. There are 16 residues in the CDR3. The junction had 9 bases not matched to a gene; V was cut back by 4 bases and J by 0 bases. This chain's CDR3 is CASSFPRASGSYEQYF. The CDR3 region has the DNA TGTGCCAGCAGTTTCCCCAGGGCTAGCGGCTCCTACGAGCAGTACTTC.

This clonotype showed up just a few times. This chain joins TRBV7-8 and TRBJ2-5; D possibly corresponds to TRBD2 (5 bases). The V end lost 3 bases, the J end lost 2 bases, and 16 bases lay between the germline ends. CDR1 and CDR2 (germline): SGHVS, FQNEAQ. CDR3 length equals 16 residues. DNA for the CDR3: TGTGCCAGCAGCTTTCTAAGCGGCCTAATACAAGAGACCCAGTACTTC. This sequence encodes CASSFLSGLIQETQYF.

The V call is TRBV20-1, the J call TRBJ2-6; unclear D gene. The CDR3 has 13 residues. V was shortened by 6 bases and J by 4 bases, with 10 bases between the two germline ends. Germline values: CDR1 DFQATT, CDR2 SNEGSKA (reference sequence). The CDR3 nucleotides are TGCAGTGCACCACGTCCCGGGGCCAACGTCCTGACTTTC. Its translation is CSAPRPGANVLTF.